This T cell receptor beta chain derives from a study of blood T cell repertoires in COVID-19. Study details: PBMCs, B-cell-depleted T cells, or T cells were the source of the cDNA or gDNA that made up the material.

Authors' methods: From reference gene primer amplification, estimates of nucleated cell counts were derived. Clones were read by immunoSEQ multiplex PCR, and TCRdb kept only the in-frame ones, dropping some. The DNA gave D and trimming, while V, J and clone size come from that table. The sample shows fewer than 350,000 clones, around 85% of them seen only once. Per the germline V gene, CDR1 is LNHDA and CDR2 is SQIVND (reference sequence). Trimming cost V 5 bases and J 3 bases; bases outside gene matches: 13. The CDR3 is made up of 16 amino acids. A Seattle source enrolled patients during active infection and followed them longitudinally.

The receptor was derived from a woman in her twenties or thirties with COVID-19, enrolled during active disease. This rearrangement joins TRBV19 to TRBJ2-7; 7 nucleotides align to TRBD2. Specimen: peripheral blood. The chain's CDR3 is CASSPREVYLRYEQYF. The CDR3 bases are TGTGCCAGTAGTCCCCGGGAGGTCTACCTACGCTACGAGCAGTACTTC. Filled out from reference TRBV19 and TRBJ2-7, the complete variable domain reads DGGITQSPKYLFRKEGQNVTLSCEQNLNHDAMYWYRQDPGQGLRLIYYSQIVNDFQKGDIAEGYSVSREKKESFPLTVTSAQKNPTAFYLCASSPREVYLRYEQYFGPGTRLTVT.